Here is one T cell receptor (beta chain) with its context. Its antigen is unidentified. The CDR3 consists of 13 residues. Germline V gene lookup returns CDR1 MGHRA and CDR2 YSYEKL. The ends were cut back, 3 bases at V and 9 bases at J, with 14 bases in the middle. PCR amplification relied on 60 Vbeta primers (plus 13 Jbeta primers). Sequencing was performed with immunoSEQ multiplex PCR; in TCRdb, only in-frame clones are kept and a portion is missing. The sample yields 150,000 to 200,000 clones, more than 80% seen once. This sample is drawn from a study of cytomegalovirus exposure and HLA in healthy donors. The study's findings and limits: Association of 16,951 TCR beta sequences with HLA alleles was found at 0.05 false discovery rate in a later analysis. Reported findings show TCR beta sequences accurately forecast HLA-A and HLA-B alleles in most subjects.

Source material: PBMCs. The chain combines TRBV4-1 with TRBJ1-1, with D maybe TRBD1 (6 bases). This TCR was sampled from a woman between 50 and 59 years old in good health and CMV-seronegative. The CDR3 sequence is CASSHPGAVQAFF. CDR3 nucleotides: TGCGCCAGCAGCCACCCAGGGGCCGTTCAAGCTTTCTTT.